This TCR beta chain emerged from a study of PD-L1 blockade in urothelial cancer. Study-level background: In the mid-2010s therapy began: atezolizumab 1,200 mg intravenously every 3 weeks.

Assay used: immunoSEQ multiplex PCR; TCRdb lists only in-frame clones, some missing. The sample lists about 130,000 clones, about 81% occurring once. This CDR3 region has 15 residues. Germline loops: CDR1 MNHEY, CDR2 SMNVEV (reference sequence). V lost 3 bases, J lost 0 bases, and 10 bases lay in between. Time point described: pretreatment peripheral blood. The origin of this receptor is a man aged 50 to 60 with urothelial cancer. This sequence joins TRBV27 and TRBJ2-3; the D gene is possibly TRBD2 (5 bases). The sample here was PBMCs, taken around atezolizumab (anti-PD-L1) treatment. Here the CDR3 reads CASSFGGPSTDTQYF. The CDR3 DNA follows: TGTGCCAGCAGTTTTGGCGGGCCGAGCACAGATACGCAGTATTTT.